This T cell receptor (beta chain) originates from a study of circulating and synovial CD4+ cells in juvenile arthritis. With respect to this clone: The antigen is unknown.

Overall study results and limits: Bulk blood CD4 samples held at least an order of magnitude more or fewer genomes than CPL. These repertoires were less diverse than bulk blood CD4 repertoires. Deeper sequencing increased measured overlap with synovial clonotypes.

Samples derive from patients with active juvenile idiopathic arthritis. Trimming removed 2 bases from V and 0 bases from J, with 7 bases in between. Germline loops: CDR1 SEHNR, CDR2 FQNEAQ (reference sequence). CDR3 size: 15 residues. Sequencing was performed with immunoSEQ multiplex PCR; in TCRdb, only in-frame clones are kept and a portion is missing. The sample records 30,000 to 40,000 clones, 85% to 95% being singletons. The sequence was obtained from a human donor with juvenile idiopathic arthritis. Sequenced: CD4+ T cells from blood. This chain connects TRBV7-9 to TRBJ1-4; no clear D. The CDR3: CASSLSETTNEKLFF. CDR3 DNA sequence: TGTGCCAGCAGCTTATCTGAGACAACTAATGAAAAACTGTTTTTT.